This entry is about one T cell receptor beta chain. What it recognizes is unknown. Per the germline V gene, CDR1 is MNHEY and CDR2 is SVGAGI. V was pared by 2 bases and J by 0 bases, with 10 bases between. The CDR3 loop spans 15 amino acids. The record originates from a study of a mutant IDH1 vaccine in newly diagnosed glioma. Produced via immunoSEQ multiplex PCR; TCRdb's table is partial and in-frame only. The sample comprises about 35,000 clones, more than 75% of which are singletons, and 12% rests with the top ten. The time point is: week 47, end of study. Each dose of the vaccine consisted of 300 ug of mutant IDH1 20-mer peptide, with topical imiquimod.

The clonotype comes from a woman in her 30s with glioma. The chain carries TRBV6-5 and TRBJ1-1; D gene unclear. The sequences come from PBMCs, collected from a glioma patient whose treatment included an IDH1 peptide vaccine. DNA for the CDR3: TGTGCCAGCAGTTACGATATAGGCATGAACACTGAAGCTTTCTTT. It translates to CASSYDIGMNTEAFF.